These 12 T cell receptor beta chains came from one sample sequenced in a study of blood T cell repertoires in COVID-19. Only in-frame clones appear in the TCRdb table, and some are missing; sequencing was by immunoSEQ multiplex PCR. The sample shows roughly 290,000 clones, around nine tenths of them seen only once. The sequenced material came from PBMCs or T cells enriched from blood (not recorded which). The receptors stem from a woman in her thirties or forties who had recovered from COVID-19.

The DNA of the CDR3 is TGTGCCAGCAGCCAAGTCTCAGGGGGCAATCCAACTAATGAAAAACTGTTTTTT. Translating it yields CASSQVSGGNPTNEKLFF. V and J are TRBV4-2 and TRBJ1-4; 8 bases match TRBD1. The CDR3 is made up of 18 amino acids. Germline assignment: CDR1 LGHNA and CDR2 YNFKEQ. Germline trimming cut 1 base from V and 0 bases from J; bases unmatched to any gene: 7.

The rearrangement uses TRBV6-2 or TRBV6-3 and TRBJ2-4; 7 bases align to TRBD2. From germline, CDR1 is MNHEY and CDR2 SVGEGT. Trimming removed 5 bases from V and 8 bases from J; junction bases left unmatched: 3. The CDR3 spans 12 residues. Written as DNA, the CDR3 is TGTGCCAGCAGTGCGGGGGTCGACATTCAGTACTTC. It encodes CASSAGVDIQYF.

In regard to this clone: The same CDR3 arises from other DNA sequences in this sample as well. The chain has TRBV5-1 and TRBJ1-2, with 11 bases lining up with TRBD1. Unmatched junction bases numbered 4, after V lost 4 bases and J lost 5 bases. The CDR3 is 14 residues long. Per the germline V gene, CDR1 is SGHRS and CDR2 is YFSETQ. In DNA, the CDR3 is TGCGCCAGCAGCACGGGACAGGGGGATTATGGCTACACCTTC. Protein product: CASSTGQGDYGYTF.

This chain connects TRBV28 to TRBJ1-1, with a possible D match to TRBD1 (6 bases). The CDR3 totals 14 residues. Germline V gene data show CDR1 as MDHEN and CDR2 as SYDVKM. Trimming took 10 bases from V and 5 from J, leaving 20 bases between them. The DNA of the CDR3 is TGTGCCATCTTAGCTTCCGGGGGGCAAACTGAAGCTTTCTTT. Encoded protein: CAILASGGQTEAFF. Full variable domain (rest looked up from reference TRBV28 and TRBJ1-1): DVKVTQSSRYLVKRTGEKVFLECVQDMDHENMFWYRQDPGLGLRLIYFSYDVKMKEKGDIPEGYSVSREKKERFSLILESASTNQTSMYLCAILASGGQTEAFFGQGTRLTVV.

The chain uses TRBV7-8 and TRBJ2-7; 7 bases fit TRBD1. With V trimmed by 2 bases and J by 2 bases, 12 bases remained unmatched. CDR1 SGHVS and CDR2 FQNEAQ come from the germline V gene. The CDR3 spans 17 residues. The CDR3 loop reads CASSLNRGGLMPYEQYF. CDR3 bases: TGTGCCAGCAGCTTAAATAGAGGGGGCTTGATGCCCTACGAGCAGTACTTC. The whole variable domain, filled in from reference TRBV7-8 and TRBJ2-7, reads GAGVSQSPRYKVAKRGQDVALRCDPISGHVSLFWYQQALGQGPEFLTYFQNEAQLDKSGLPSDRFFAERPEGSVSTLKIQRTQQEDSAVYLCASSLNRGGLMPYEQYFGPGTRLTVT.

V usage is TRBV5-1 and J usage is TRBJ1-2; 10 positions match TRBD1. The junction had 8 bases not matched to a gene; V was cut back by 4 bases and J by 5 bases. This CDR3 spans 15 amino acids. Germline lookup yields CDR1 SGHRS and CDR2 YFSETQ. CDR3 coding DNA: TGCGCCAGCAGCACGGGACAGGGGCCCTCGTATGGCTACACCTTC. This translates into CASSTGQGPSYGYTF.

This clone appeared once. This chain joins TRBV7-9 and TRBJ1-3, with 10 bases identical to TRBD1. CDR3 length equals 16 residues. J lost 4 bases, V lost 6 bases, and 9 bases had no gene match. CDR1 and CDR2 from the germline V gene are SEHNR and FQNEAQ (reference sequence). DNA of the CDR3: TGTGCCAGCAGACGGGACAGGGGTATCGGAGGAAACACCATATATTTT. Encoded protein: CASRRDRGIGGNTIYF. Together with reference TRBV7-9 and TRBJ1-3, the CDR3 gives the full variable domain: DTGVSQNPRHKITKRGQNVTFRCDPISEHNRLYWYRQTLGQGPEFLTYFQNEAQLEKSRLLSDRFSAERPKGSFSTLEIQRTEQGDSAMYLCASRRDRGIGGNTIYFGEGSWLTVV.

This clone was observed once. The chain links TRBV9 to TRBJ2-3; perhaps TRBD1 as D (5 bases). Trimming pared 0 bases from V and 2 bases from J, leaving 13 bases between. The CDR3 length is 16 residues. Germline-derived CDR1 and CDR2 are SGDLS and YYNGEE. The CDR3 DNA reads as TGTGCCAGCAGCGTAGGGGTCAACAGGAACACAGATACGCAGTATTTT. Its translation is CASSVGVNRNTDTQYF.

This clone is a singleton in its sample. The rearrangement joins TRBV27 to TRBJ1-5; TRBD1 is a possible D gene (6 bases). The CDR3 is 13 residues long. The germline V gene encodes CDR1 MNHEY and CDR2 SMNVEV (reference sequence). Trimming removed 2 bases at V and 4 bases at J, with 6 bases between. Here the CDR3 DNA reads TGTGCCAGCAGTTTACAGGGGAATCAGCCCCAGCATTTT. Amino acids: CASSLQGNQPQHF.

This chain connects TRBV5-4 to TRBJ1-2, with 8 bases that match TRBD1. The J segment lost 5 bases and the V segment lost 9 bases, leaving 9 bases of the junction unmatched. Germline V lookup: CDR1 SGHNT, CDR2 YYREEE (reference sequence). This CDR3 is built from 13 residues. DNA for the CDR3: TGTGCCACTCACCGGACAGGGACTTATGGCTACACCTTC. It encodes CATHRTGTYGYTF.

The chain links TRBV6-5 to TRBJ2-3; D remains ambiguous. There are 13 residues in the CDR3. V lost 3 bases, J lost 5 bases, and 9 bases lay in between. Germline CDR1 and CDR2: MNHEY and SVGAGI. CDR3 nucleotide sequence: TGTGCCAGCAGTTATTCCCCCGGAGATACGCAGTATTTT. Protein sequence: CASSYSPGDTQYF.

The chain is built from TRBV7-2 and TRBJ2-7; 9 bases line up with TRBD1. V trimming: 7 bases; J trimming: 7 bases; junction bases outside the gene matches: 11. Germline values: CDR1 SGHTA, CDR2 FQGNSA. CDR3 length: 14 amino acids. The CDR3 DNA follows: TGTGCCAGCACTCAACAGGGGGCCTCCGGGGAGCAGTACTTC. It is translated as CASTQQGASGEQYF.